This T cell receptor (beta chain) is drawn from a study of early stage breast cancer tumors. Study-wide context: Most invasive tumors, twelve of 16, were ER+/PR+/HER2-.

Germline CDR1 is SGHTS and CDR2 is YDEGEE. The ends were cut back, 3 bases at V and 9 bases at J, with 19 bases in the middle. The CDR3 totals 15 residues. Measured with immunoSEQ multiplex PCR; TCRdb has only the in-frame clones, and not every one. The sample records roughly 3,600 clones, 65% to 80% being singletons. The genes are TRBV5-8 and TRBJ2-1; D is perhaps TRBD2 (6 bases). Sequenced sample: breast tumor tissue. This clonotype was sampled from a person between 35 and 49 years old with breast cancer. CDR3 sequence reads: CASSYGRYNRGEQFF. The CDR3 region has the DNA TGTGCCAGCAGCTACGGGAGATATAACCGGGGTGAGCAGTTCTTC.